Detailed here is one T cell receptor beta chain. The assay was immunoSEQ multiplex PCR, and TCRdb's table has in-frame clones only and misses some. The sample holds some 300,000 clones, just under 90% seen once. The data were taken from a study of blood T cell repertoires in COVID-19. Across the whole study: Samples taken during acute and convalescent COVID-19 were collected in the United States, Italy and Spain.

The CDR3 is 13 amino acids. Germline loops: CDR1 SGHVS, CDR2 FNYEAQ. Trimming removed 2 bases from V and 6 bases from J; junction bases left unmatched: 3. The sample comprised peripheral blood. The chain uses TRBV7-6 and TRBJ2-7; the match to TRBD2 covers 8 bases. This receptor was taken from a woman in her forties or fifties with COVID-19, enrolled during active disease. The CDR3 nucleotides read TGTGCCAGCAGCTTAAGGCGGGAGGTCGAGCAGTACTTC. Translation gives CASSLRREVEQYF.